Presented here are 30 T cell receptor beta chains from one specimen sequenced in a study of vaccination and CD4 T cells after COVID-19. Cultured CD4+ T cell DNA was sequenced using the Oncomine TCR Beta short-read assay. TCRdb used MiXCR to reprocess the PCR reads, holding one entry per CDR3 protein. The sample has around 12,000 distinct CDR3 sequences, roughly 59% seen once. These receptors have no identified antigens. Treatment indicated: roughly 11-day PBMC culture with coronavirus spike peptide pools or control peptides (ViraFEST assay). What was sequenced was CD4+ T cells from blood, cultured in vitro. Every receptor here comes from a human donor who had recovered from COVID-19.

The V call is TRBV15, the J call TRBJ2-4; unclear D gene. CDR1 and CDR2 (germline): LNHNV, YYDKDF (reference sequence). The CDR3 is made up of 12 amino acids. With 0 bases removed from V and 13 bases from J, the gap between germline ends came to 10 bases. The CDR3 is CATSRDWSRQYF. CDR3 coding DNA: TGTGCCACCAGCAGAGATTGGAGTCGCCAGTACTTC. Drawing the rest from reference TRBV15 and TRBJ2-4, the complete variable domain is DAMVIQNPRYQVTQFGKPVTLSCSQTLNHNVMYWYQQKSSQAPKLLFHYYDKDFNNEADTPDNFQSRRPNTSFCFLDIRSPGLGDTAMYLCATSRDWSRQYFGAGTRLSVL.

This clonotype was seen just once. The CDR3 nucleotides read TGTGCCAGCCGGGGGGACTCTGGAAACACCATATATTTT. This encodes CASRGDSGNTIYF. The chain links TRBV7-9 to TRBJ1-3, with D perhaps matching TRBD1 (5 bases). V was trimmed by 8 bases and J by 0 bases, leaving 8 bases between them. The CDR3 sequence is 13 residues long. The germline CDR1 and CDR2 sequences are SEHNR and FQNEAQ (reference sequence). The full variable domain, with the rest looked up from reference TRBV7-9 and TRBJ1-3, is DTGVSQNPRHKITKRGQNVTFRCDPISEHNRLYWYRQTLGQGPEFLTYFQNEAQLEKSRLLSDRFSAERPKGSFSTLEIQRTEQGDSAMYLCASRGDSGNTIYFGEGSWLTVV.

This clonotype was seen more than once but under ten times. The gene calls are TRBV25-1 and TRBJ2-1, with a tentative D call TRBD1 (5 bases). Germline CDR1 is MGHDK and CDR2 is SYGVNS. V lost 2 bases to trimming and J lost 0 bases, with 11 bases between them. The CDR3 loop spans 16 amino acids. DNA for the CDR3: TGTGCCAGCAGTGAAGGGTCGACAGTCTCCTACAATGAGCAGTTCTTC. This codes for CASSEGSTVSYNEQFF. Drawing the rest from reference TRBV25-1 and TRBJ2-1, the complete variable domain is EADIYQTPRYLVIGTGKKITLECSQTMGHDKMYWYQQDPGMELHLIHYSYGVNSTEKGDLSSESTVSRIRTEHFPLTLESARPSHTSQYLCASSEGSTVSYNEQFFGPGTRLTVL.

The J gene is TRBJ2-2, the V gene TRBV10-2; the match to TRBD2 covers 7 bases. Germline CDR1 WSHSY, CDR2 SAAADI. The CDR3 totals 14 residues. With V trimmed by 7 bases and J by 4 bases, 6 bases remained unmatched. In nucleotides, the CDR3 is TGCGCCAGCATGATACTAGCGCCCACCGGGGAGCTGTTTTTT. It specifies CASMILAPTGELFF.

This chain connects TRBV7-2 to TRBJ1-5; unclear D gene. The ends were cut back, 0 bases at V and 0 bases at J, with 6 bases in the middle. The CDR3 sequence is 15 residues long. CDR1 and CDR2 from the germline V gene are SGHTA and FQGNSA. CDR3 region: CASSLASTSNQPQHF. The CDR3 DNA follows: TGTGCCAGCAGCTTAGCATCCACTAGCAATCAGCCCCAGCATTTT.

The gene calls are TRBV6-1 and TRBJ2-1; 7 nucleotides match TRBD2. CDR3 length equals 14 residues. V lost 7 bases to trimming and J lost 4 bases; unmatched junction nucleotides: 7. Looked up from germline, CDR1 is MNHNS and CDR2 is SASEGT. The CDR3 DNA is TGTGCCAGCACTAGGGAGGGCCGTTACAATGAGCAGTTCTTC. Translation: CASTREGRYNEQFF.

The chain is built from TRBV20-1 and TRBJ2-3; no clear D. CDR3 size: 12 residues. The germline V and J ends were trimmed by 3 bases and 0 bases, with 4 bases remaining between them. CDR1 and CDR2 from the germline V gene are DFQATT and SNEGSKA (reference sequence). The CDR3 here is CSARGSTDTQYF. For the CDR3, the DNA is TGCAGTGCTAGGGGTAGCACAGATACGCAGTATTTT.

V usage is TRBV7-3 and J usage is TRBJ2-1, with 8 bases lining up with TRBD2. CDR3 length: 17 residues. Germline trimming cut 4 bases from V and 4 bases from J; bases unmatched to any gene: 12. The germline CDR1 and CDR2 sequences are SGHTA and FQGTGA. CDR3 DNA: TGTGCCAGCAGCTCCTACCTGCGTAGCGGGAAGTACAATGAGCAGTTCTTC. This encodes CASSSYLRSGKYNEQFF.

The chain links TRBV2 to TRBJ2-3, with D possibly TRBD2 on 5 matching bases. This CDR3 spans 12 amino acids. Germline V gives CDR1 SNHLY, CDR2 FYNNEI. V was clipped by 7 bases and J by 4 bases, with 9 bases between them. CDR3 residues: CASTDSPDTQYF. CDR3 DNA sequence: TGTGCCAGCACGGACTCTCCAGATACGCAGTATTTT. The full variable domain, its missing parts supplied by reference TRBV2 and TRBJ2-3, is EPEVTQTPSHQVTQMGQEVILRCVPISNHLYFYWYRQILGQKVEFLVSFYNNEISEKSEIFDDQFSVERPDGSNFTLKIRSTKLEDSAMYFCASTDSPDTQYFGPGTRLTVL.

This clonotype was seen only a few times. The chain is built from TRBV28 and TRBJ2-5; TRBD2 matches 11 bases. V shed 0 bases and J 5 bases; nucleotides not matched to a gene: 8. Germline values: CDR1 MDHEN, CDR2 SYDVKM. The CDR3 contains 17 residues. CDR3: CASSLWSSGRARETQYF. The CDR3 DNA reads TGTGCCAGCAGTTTATGGAGTAGCGGGAGGGCCAGGGAGACCCAGTACTTC.

V is TRBV10-3 and J is TRBJ1-5; D uncertain. Trimming shortened V by 10 bases and J by 4 bases, and 11 bases separated the two germline ends. Germline-derived CDR1 and CDR2 are ENHRY and SYGVKD. The CDR3 contains 12 residues. CDR3 nucleotides: TGTGCCACCTCCCGGGAGAATCAGCCCCAGCATTTT. Translation: CATSRENQPQHF.

The gene calls are TRBV9 and TRBJ2-3, with D maybe TRBD2 (6 bases). The CDR3 has 15 amino acids. V shed 0 bases and J shed 3 bases, with 11 bases lying between them. Germline loops: CDR1 SGDLS, CDR2 YYNGEE. The chain's CDR3 is CASSVEAGWTDTQYF. The CDR3 DNA reads TGTGCCAGCAGCGTAGAGGCGGGATGGACAGATACGCAGTATTTT.

The chain employs TRBV19 and TRBJ1-1, with 9 bases lining up with TRBD1. J gave up 1 base and V 8 bases, and 2 bases lay outside the gene matches. The CDR3 consists of 13 residues. Looked up from germline, CDR1 is LNHDA and CDR2 is SQIVND (reference sequence). The CDR3: CASEGQGNTEAFF. DNA of the CDR3: TGTGCCAGTGAGGGACAGGGGAACACTGAAGCTTTCTTT. Full variable domain (missing parts from reference TRBV19 and TRBJ1-1): DGGITQSPKYLFRKEGQNVTLSCEQNLNHDAMYWYRQDPGQGLRLIYYSQIVNDFQKGDIAEGYSVSREKKESFPLTVTSAQKNPTAFYLCASEGQGNTEAFFGQGTRLTVV.

The chain uses TRBV7-8 and TRBJ1-1; no clear D. Germline V gene lookup returns CDR1 SGHVS and CDR2 FQNEAQ. Trimming took 5 bases from V and 0 from J, leaving 16 bases between them. The CDR3 runs to 16 residues. CDR3 coding DNA: TGTGCCAGCAGCCCCTGGGCGAATTCCATGAACACTGAAGCTTTCTTT. Translated: CASSPWANSMNTEAFF.

The rearrangement joins TRBV7-9 to TRBJ1-4; D is undetermined. The CDR3 loop spans 12 amino acids. V was cut by 5 bases and J by 5 bases, with 6 bases left in between. The germline V gene has CDR1 SEHNR and CDR2 FQNEAQ (reference sequence). For the CDR3, the DNA is TGTGCCAGCAGCCGTCCAAATGAAAAACTGTTTTTT. It is translated as CASSRPNEKLFF.

This sequence joins TRBV20-1 and TRBJ1-5; possibly TRBD1 for D (5 bases). Trimming took off 6 bases at V and 0 bases at J, with 15 bases between the two ends. The CDR3 sequence is 15 residues long. Germline CDR1 reads DFQATT; CDR2 reads SNEGSKA (reference sequence). CDR3 loop: CSAAERGVSNQPQHF. CDR3 nucleotides: TGCAGTGCAGCTGAGAGGGGAGTTAGCAATCAGCCCCAGCATTTT.

The table lists this clonotype with a few counts. The chain employs TRBV27 and TRBJ1-2; TRBD1 is a possible D gene (5 bases). Germline V gives CDR1 MNHEY, CDR2 SMNVEV (reference sequence). Trimming shortened V by 3 bases and J by 7 bases, and 21 bases separated the two germline ends. The CDR3 runs 16 residues. The CDR3: CASSFLTRVLDGGYTF. In DNA form, the CDR3 reads TGTGCCAGCAGTTTTCTAACCAGGGTACTCGACGGTGGCTACACCTTC.

The rearrangement links TRBV5-5 to TRBJ1-1; D call uncertain. Germline assignment: CDR1 SGHKS and CDR2 YYEKEE (reference sequence). This CDR3 spans 14 amino acids. Trimming removed 6 bases at V and 2 bases at J, with 14 bases between. The CDR3 protein is CASTSTGINTEAFF. In DNA, the CDR3 is TGTGCCAGCACCAGTACTGGAATCAACACTGAAGCTTTCTTT.

The chain uses TRBV20-1 and TRBJ1-2; a possible D gene is TRBD1 (5 bases). The CDR3 extends over 16 amino acids. Germline CDR1 is DFQATT and CDR2 is SNEGSKA (reference sequence). The V and J ends lost 0 bases and 8 bases respectively, with 22 bases between them. Here the CDR3 reads CSAREREWDDSGGYTF. CDR3 coding DNA: TGCAGTGCTAGAGAGAGAGAGTGGGATGACAGTGGCGGCTACACCTTC.

The V gene is TRBV12-3 or TRBV12-4, the J gene TRBJ1-5; possible D gene TRBD1, 5 bases. This CDR3 is built from 12 residues. V lost 6 bases and J 10 bases, leaving 13 bases between the germline ends. DNA of the CDR3: TGTGCCAGCAGGGACGGGCAGGGTCCCCAGCATTTT. Translating it yields CASRDGQGPQHF.

This chain connects TRBV7-2 to TRBJ2-1; 10 bases line up with TRBD2. TRBJ2-7 explains the end of the DNA better; the J call may be wrong. CDR1 is SGHTA, CDR2 FQGNSA, per germline. The CDR3 covers 16 residues. The CDR3: CASSRRGTSAAREQYF. CDR3 bases: TGTGCCAGCAGCCGAAGAGGGACTAGCGCCGCTCGGGAGCAGTACTTC.

In this sample, this clonotype turned up a few times. This sequence joins TRBV20-1 and TRBJ1-1; 7 bases agree with TRBD1. CDR3 length equals 12 residues. V lost 2 bases to trimming and J lost 3 bases; unmatched junction nucleotides: 0. The germline gives CDR1 DFQATT, CDR2 SNEGSKA (reference sequence). The CDR3 protein is CSARQGDTEAFF. DNA of the CDR3: TGCAGTGCTAGACAGGGGGACACTGAAGCTTTCTTT.

This rearrangement joins TRBV5-4 to TRBJ1-6; no clear D gene. Germline CDR1 is SGHNT and CDR2 is YYREEE (reference sequence). The CDR3 runs to 14 residues. With 4 bases removed from V and 3 bases from J, the gap between germline ends came to 8 bases. Here the CDR3 DNA reads TGTGCCAGCAGCGCCCGGGACTATAATTCACCCCTCCACTTT. Amino acid sequence: CASSARDYNSPLHF.

The CDR3 region is CASNTGQGADTEAFF. CDR3 bases: TGTGCCAGCAACACAGGACAGGGGGCGGACACTGAAGCTTTCTTT. The chain couples TRBV28 to TRBJ1-1; 11 positions agree with TRBD1. With V trimmed by 7 bases and J by 3 bases, 7 bases remained unmatched. CDR1 is MDHEN and CDR2 is SYDVKM in the germline V gene. This CDR3 contains 15 residues.

This clonotype was picked up a small number of times. The genes are TRBV7-9 and TRBJ1-5; 8 bases agree with TRBD1. The junction had 17 bases not matched to a gene; V was cut back by 1 base and J by 9 bases. The CDR3 is 18 amino acids. CDR1 is SEHNR and CDR2 is FQNEAQ in the germline V gene (reference sequence). In DNA, the CDR3 is TGTGCCAGCAGCTTAGTAAGGGAGTCAGGGGGCAGGGATCGGCCCCAGCATTTT. Translated, it gives CASSLVRESGGRDRPQHF. Using reference TRBV7-9 and TRBJ1-5 for the parts outside the CDR3, the full variable domain is DTGVSQNPRHKITKRGQNVTFRCDPISEHNRLYWYRQTLGQGPEFLTYFQNEAQLEKSRLLSDRFSAERPKGSFSTLEIQRTEQGDSAMYLCASSLVRESGGRDRPQHFGDGTRLSIL.

The gene calls are TRBV6-1 and TRBJ1-1; 8 bases align to TRBD1. Unmatched junction bases numbered 6, after V lost 5 bases and J lost 4 bases. Per the germline V gene, CDR1 is MNHNS and CDR2 is SASEGT. The CDR3 contains 14 residues. DNA of the CDR3: TGTGCCAGCAGTCGATTCGGACAGGGCACTGAAGCTTTCTTT. It encodes CASSRFGQGTEAFF.

This clonotype occurred once. The rearrangement joins TRBV7-2 to TRBJ1-3; the D gene is possibly TRBD1 (6 bases). With 4 bases removed from V and 0 bases from J, the gap between germline ends came to 13 bases. Germline V gene data show CDR1 as SGHTA and CDR2 as FQGNSA. The CDR3 has 16 amino acids. CDR3 amino acids: CASSWQGGLSGNTIYF. In DNA, the CDR3 is TGTGCCAGCAGCTGGCAAGGGGGGCTCTCTGGAAACACCATATATTTT.

The rearrangement uses TRBV20-1 and TRBJ2-3; unclear D gene. The CDR3 has 15 residues. CDR1 DFQATT and CDR2 SNEGSKA come from the germline V gene (reference sequence). Trimming removed 0 bases at V and 1 base at J, with 11 bases between. The CDR3 DNA follows: TGCAGTGCTAGAGATCTGGGCGAACGCACAGATACGCAGTATTTT. Its translation: CSARDLGERTDTQYF.

V and J are TRBV21-1 and TRBJ2-1; the table's D call of TRBD2 was not tested on the DNA. TRBV21-1 corresponds to a pseudogene. The CDR3 is 18 residues long. The CDR3 nucleotides read TGTGCCAGCAGCAAAGGAGGGGCTAGCGGGAGCTCCTACAATGAGCAGTTCTTC. It encodes CASSKGGASGSSYNEQFF.

V and J are TRBV4-2 and TRBJ2-7; possibly TRBD2 for D (7 bases). There are 16 residues in the CDR3. V lost 0 bases and J lost 0, with 12 bases in between. Germline V gene data show CDR1 as LGHNA and CDR2 as YNFKEQ. The CDR3 here is CASSQEGGAPSYEQYF. The CDR3 DNA is TGTGCCAGCAGCCAAGAGGGGGGGGCACCCTCCTACGAGCAGTACTTC.